This TCR beta chain was documented in a study of Tregs in tolerant kidney transplant recipients. Study-wide results and limits: Biological reproducibility was not directly addressed in this study. The most relevant donor-specific Treg TCRbeta repertoire apparently came from expansion with activated donor B cells.

Some clones are missing from TCRdb's copy, which holds only in-frame ones; the method was immunoSEQ multiplex PCR. The sample consists of more than 60,000 clones, roughly nine tenths of them appearing once. This clone has just one count. No antigen is known for it. V was cut by 5 bases and J by 0 bases, with 11 bases left in between. Germline V CDR1 and CDR2: MDHEN, SYDVKM. This CDR3 has 14 residues. Unstimulated regulatory T cells (CD4+CD25+CD127-), CD4+CD25- non-regulatory cells, CD4 and CD8 cells were FACS-sorted from thawed PBMCs. This receptor was taken from a human donor who received a combined kidney and bone marrow transplant. The J gene is TRBJ2-7, the V gene TRBV28; D possibly corresponds to TRBD1 (5 bases). The source was CD4+ T cells from blood, collected before the transplant. The DNA for the CDR3 is TGTGCCAGCAGTCTCCGACAGAGCTCCTACGAGCAGTACTTC. Its protein product is CASSLRQSSYEQYF.